This T cell receptor beta chain appears in the sequencing data of a study of blood T cell repertoires in COVID-19. The method was immunoSEQ multiplex PCR; TCRdb's version includes in-frame clones alone and lacks a portion of them. The sample records tens of thousands of clones, 88% being singletons. The CDR3 length is 16 residues. Unmatched junction bases numbered 6, after V lost 4 bases and J lost 0 bases. Germline V gene lookup returns CDR1 KGHDR and CDR2 SFDVKD. The TCR originated in a human donor in a cohort sampled during active COVID-19. The V call is TRBV24-1, the J call TRBJ1-2; 8 positions match TRBD1. Sequenced input: peripheral blood. The CDR3 DNA sequence: TGTGCCACCAGTGACGACCGGGGACAGGCTAACTATGGCTACACCTTC. It translates to CATSDDRGQANYGYTF.